This T cell receptor (beta chain) stems from a study of beta chain features in type 1 diabetes. At the level of the study: Sorted cells, roughly 98,000,000 in number, were examined across all samples. Study conclusions and caveats: Moderate but significant shortening of TCRB CDR3s was recorded in all four CD4+ subsets from Type 1 diabetes patients. Resolution of whether HLA type affects TCRB rearrangement was not achieved here.

A remark on this clone: What it binds is unknown.

Researchers reported sorting CD4+ naive, central memory, regulatory and stem cell-like memory cells via CD45RO/CCR7/CD25/CD127/CD95/CD27. Germline CDR1 reads LNHDA; CDR2 reads SQIVND (reference sequence). Deletions cut 4 bases from V and 6 bases from J, with 3 bases between. The CDR3 covers 11 residues. Expressed TCRB transcripts were sequenced, since all the RNA that had been isolated was reverse transcribed. TCRdb keeps only in-frame clones here, not all; method: immunoSEQ multiplex PCR. Seen here are 500,000 to 800,000 clones, 9.5% to 15% observed once, and the top ten hold more than 0.1%. The chain has TRBV19 and TRBJ2-2, with D uncertain. Sequencing used naive CD4+ T cells from blood. The TCR originated in a man younger than 40 with type 1 diabetes. The CDR3 region is CASSKSGELFF. CDR3 coding DNA: TGTGCCAGTAGTAAATCCGGGGAGCTGTTTTTT.